What follows is one T cell receptor (beta chain) and its context. Its antigen is unknown. This entry comes from a study of cytomegalovirus exposure and HLA in healthy donors. General study findings and limits: For most subjects, TCR beta sequences were reported to predict HLA-A and HLA-B alleles with accuracy.

A multiplex PCR was run with 60 Vbeta primers and 13 Jbeta primers. Clones were sequenced by immunoSEQ multiplex PCR, and TCRdb holds only the in-frame ones, with some missing. This sample yields 200,000 to 250,000 clones, of which around 83% are seen a single time; around 0.23% belongs to the top ten. Germline V lookup: CDR1 MNHEY, CDR2 SMNVEV (reference sequence). V lost 2 bases, J lost 7 bases, and 5 bases stayed unmatched. The CDR3 is 13 residues long. This receptor was obtained from a girl aged 2 to 10 in good health and CMV-seronegative. Sequenced: PBMCs. The chain uses TRBV27 and TRBJ2-7, with 7 bases identical to TRBD2. CDR3 loop: CASSLAGVKEQYF. The CDR3 DNA reads TGTGCCAGCAGTTTAGCGGGAGTTAAAGAGCAGTACTTC.